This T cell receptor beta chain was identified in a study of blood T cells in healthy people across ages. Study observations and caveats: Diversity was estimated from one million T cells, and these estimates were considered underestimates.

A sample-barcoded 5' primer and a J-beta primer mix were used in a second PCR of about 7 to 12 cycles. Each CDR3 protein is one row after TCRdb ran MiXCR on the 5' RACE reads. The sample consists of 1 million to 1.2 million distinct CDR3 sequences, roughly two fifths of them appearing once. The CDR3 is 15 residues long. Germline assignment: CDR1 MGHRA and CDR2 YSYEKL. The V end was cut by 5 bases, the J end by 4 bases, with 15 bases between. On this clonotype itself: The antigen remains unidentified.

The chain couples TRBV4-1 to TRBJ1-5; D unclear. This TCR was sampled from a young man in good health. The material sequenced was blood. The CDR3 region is CASSKTVVSNQPQHF. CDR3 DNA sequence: TGCGCCAGCAGCAAGACCGTGGTTTCTAATCAGCCCCAGCATTTT.